This T cell receptor beta chain was recorded in a study of blood T cell repertoires in COVID-19. Overall study: Collection of acute and convalescent COVID-19 samples took place in the United States, Italy and Spain. Nucleic acid was either cDNA or gDNA, and it came from T cells, B-cell-depleted T cells, or PBMCs.

Per the original methods: Amplified reference gene primers provided the basis for estimating nucleated cell counts. Sequenced by immunoSEQ multiplex PCR; TCRdb stores in-frame clones only, minus some. For V, J and clone size, that table is used; D and trimming come from the DNA. This sample has some 290,000 clones, with roughly nine tenths found just once. CDR3 length: 15 residues. In germline, CDR1 is SGHRS, CDR2 YFSETQ. V dropped 0 bases and J dropped 6; count of bases not matched to a gene: 4. Seattle's cohort entered during active infection and was followed longitudinally. Sample: peripheral blood. The chain combines TRBV5-1 with TRBJ2-2; TRBD2 aligns across 8 bases. This clonotype was sampled from a woman aged 25 to 39 with COVID-19, enrolled during active disease. In nucleotides, the CDR3 is TGCGCCAGCAGCTTGGTTAGCGGGAAGGCCGGGGAGCTGTTTTTT. Residues: CASSLVSGKAGELFF.